A selection of T cell receptor beta chains follows, all from one sample in a study of shared clonotypes between healthy human individuals. Here immunoSEQ multiplex PCR was the method, and the copy in TCRdb shows in-frame clones only, minus some. The data show roughly 890,000 clones, around 92% seen once. Sequenced: naive CD8+ T cells sorted from blood. The receptors stem from a man aged 25-40 years in good health. The CDR3 runs from the conserved cysteine through the conserved F or W. A D gene is named only where the DNA matches it firmly. Size is omitted from some rows. Given values are once, few, many or a class for expanded clones.

clone size: .
V gene: TRBV4-1
D gene: TRBD1
J gene: TRBJ2-5
CDR3 protein: CASSQEGGAETQYF
CDR3 DNA: TGCGCCAGCAGCCAAGAAGGGGGCGCGGAGACCCAGTACTTC

clone size: .
V gene: TRBV7-9
D gene: .
J gene: TRBJ2-4
CDR3 protein: CASSGTPGLYF
CDR3 DNA: TGTGCCAGCAGCGGTACGCCGGGACTGTACTTC

clone size: .
V gene: TRBV6-5
D gene: TRBD2
J gene: TRBJ2-1
CDR3 protein: CASSPGASGKNEQFF
CDR3 DNA: TGTGCCAGCAGTCCCGGGGCTAGCGGAAAAAATGAGCAGTTCTTC

clone size: .
V gene: TRBV4-1
D gene: .
J gene: TRBJ2-7
CDR3 protein: CASSQGTGVYEQYF
CDR3 DNA: TGCGCCAGCAGCCAAGGGACGGGAGTGTACGAGCAGTACTTC

clone size: .
V gene: TRBV6-6
D gene: .
J gene: TRBJ2-1
CDR3 protein: CASSATRDGERTEQFF
CDR3 DNA: TGTGCCAGCAGCGCGACTAGGGACGGAGAGAGGACTGAGCAGTTCTTC

clone size: .
V gene: TRBV7-9
D gene: .
J gene: TRBJ2-2
CDR3 protein: CASSLASGELFF
CDR3 DNA: TGTGCCAGCAGCTTAGCGTCCGGGGAGCTGTTTTTT

clone size: once
V gene: TRBV5-6
D gene: TRBD1
J gene: TRBJ2-1
CDR3 protein: CASSGDRVPYNEQFF
CDR3 DNA: TGTGCCAGCAGCGGAGACAGGGTTCCGTACAATGAGCAGTTCTTC

clone size: .
V gene: TRBV6-1
D gene: .
J gene: TRBJ1-2
CDR3 protein: CASSPAGSTPYGYTF
CDR3 DNA: TGTGCCAGCAGCCCCGCAGGGTCAACGCCCTATGGCTACACCTTC

clone size: .
V gene: TRBV29-1
D gene: .
J gene: TRBJ2-3
CDR3 protein: CSVETQADTQYF
CDR3 DNA: TGCAGCGTTGAAACTCAGGCAGATACGCAGTATTTT

clone size: .
V gene: TRBV7-9
D gene: TRBD1
J gene: TRBJ2-5
CDR3 protein: CASSFSRTGLQETQYF
CDR3 DNA: TGTGCCAGCAGCTTTTCGAGGACAGGGTTACAAGAGACCCAGTACTTC

clone size: once
V gene: TRBV6-1
D gene: .
J gene: TRBJ2-7
CDR3 protein: CASSENVKREQYF
CDR3 DNA: TGTGCCAGCAGTGAAAACGTCAAACGGGAGCAGTACTTC

clone size: .
V gene: TRBV25-1
D gene: TRBD1
J gene: TRBJ2-7
CDR3 protein: CASASRQGFDEQYF
CDR3 DNA: TGTGCCAGCGCCTCAAGACAGGGGTTTGACGAGCAGTACTTC

clone size: .
V gene: TRBV9
D gene: .
J gene: TRBJ1-2
CDR3 protein: CASSDQGLYGYTF
CDR3 DNA: TGTGCCAGCAGCGATCAGGGTCTCTATGGCTACACCTTC

clone size: .
V gene: TRBV29-1
D gene: .
J gene: TRBJ2-7
CDR3 protein: CSVEDLTSSYEQYF
CDR3 DNA: TGCAGCGTTGAAGATTTGACTAGCTCCTACGAGCAGTACTTC

clone size: .
V gene: TRBV15
D gene: .
J gene: TRBJ1-3
CDR3 protein: CATSPEGRSGNTIYF
CDR3 DNA: TGTGCCACCAGCCCCGAGGGCCGTTCTGGAAACACCATATATTTT

clone size: .
V gene: TRBV27
D gene: .
J gene: TRBJ1-1
CDR3 protein: CASSWGAGVEAFF
CDR3 DNA: TGTGCCAGCAGTTGGGGCGCAGGCGTTGAAGCTTTCTTT

clone size: once
V gene: TRBV7-9
D gene: .
J gene: TRBJ2-1
CDR3 protein: CASSSPVVAYNEQFF
CDR3 DNA: TGTGCCAGCAGCTCCCCGGTTGTGGCCTACAATGAGCAGTTCTTC

clone size: .
V gene: TRBV27
D gene: TRBD2
J gene: TRBJ2-1
CDR3 protein: CASSRPGLAGYNEQFF
CDR3 DNA: TGTGCCAGCTCCCGCCCAGGACTAGCGGGTTACAATGAGCAGTTCTTC

clone size: .
V gene: TRBV27
D gene: .
J gene: TRBJ2-3
CDR3 protein: CASGLEQTGSADTQYF
CDR3 DNA: TGTGCCAGCGGTTTAGAACAGACAGGTTCCGCAGATACGCAGTATTTT

clone size: .
V gene: TRBV5-6
D gene: .
J gene: TRBJ2-7
CDR3 protein: CASSFGAYEQYF
CDR3 DNA: TGTGCCAGCAGCTTTGGAGCCTACGAGCAGTACTTC

clone size: .
V gene: TRBV7-8
D gene: TRBD2
J gene: TRBJ2-1
CDR3 protein: CASSSRLAGEGLEQFF
CDR3 DNA: TGTGCCAGCAGCTCCAGACTAGCGGGAGAGGGGCTTGAGCAGTTCTTC

clone size: .
V gene: TRBV27
D gene: .
J gene: TRBJ2-2
CDR3 protein: CASSLGGTGELFF
CDR3 DNA: TGTGCCAGCAGTTTGGGCGGGACCGGGGAGCTGTTTTTT

clone size: .
V gene: TRBV28
D gene: .
J gene: TRBJ2-7
CDR3 protein: CASSSPLPSSGFSYEQYF
CDR3 DNA: TGTGCCAGCAGTTCTCCTCTACCCTCCAGCGGTTTTTCCTACGAGCAGTACTTC

clone size: .
V gene: TRBV4-3
D gene: .
J gene: TRBJ2-1
CDR3 protein: CASSQAWTTNNEQFF
CDR3 DNA: TGCGCCAGCAGCCAAGCATGGACTACCAACAATGAGCAGTTCTTC

clone size: .
V gene: TRBV21-1
D gene: .
J gene: TRBJ1-2
CDR3 protein: CASSKVIWEAGYTF
CDR3 DNA: TGTGCCAGCAGCAAAGTTATCTGGGAGGCTGGCTACACCTTC

clone size: .
V gene: TRBV29-1
D gene: .
J gene: TRBJ1-5
CDR3 protein: CSVEEGLNQPQHF
CDR3 DNA: TGCAGCGTTGAAGAGGGGCTCAATCAGCCCCAGCATTTT

clone size: .
V gene: TRBV11-2
D gene: .
J gene: TRBJ2-7
CDR3 protein: CASSYRGREDEQYF
CDR3 DNA: TGTGCCAGCAGCTATAGGGGCAGGGAAGACGAGCAGTACTTC

clone size: .
V gene: TRBV27
D gene: TRBD1
J gene: TRBJ1-1
CDR3 protein: CASSPGQLDEAFF
CDR3 DNA: TGTGCCAGCAGTCCGGGACAGCTTGACGAAGCTTTCTTT

clone size: .
V gene: TRBV29-1
D gene: TRBD2
J gene: TRBJ2-3
CDR3 protein: CSVRTSGTSTDTQYF
CDR3 DNA: TGCAGCGTTCGGACTAGCGGGACTAGCACAGATACGCAGTATTTT

clone size: once
V gene: TRBV29-1
D gene: TRBD1
J gene: TRBJ2-7
CDR3 protein: CSVGGTGTPYEQYF
CDR3 DNA: TGCAGCGTTGGCGGGACAGGTACTCCCTACGAGCAGTACTTC

clone size: .
V gene: TRBV28
D gene: TRBD1
J gene: TRBJ2-5
CDR3 protein: CASSLGRDRGWETQYF
CDR3 DNA: TGTGCCAGCAGTTTAGGCCGGGACAGGGGTTGGGAGACCCAGTACTTC

clone size: .
V gene: TRBV7-8
D gene: .
J gene: TRBJ2-1
CDR3 protein: CASSLGGPGYNEQFF
CDR3 DNA: TGTGCCAGCAGCTTGGGGGGGCCCGGATACAATGAGCAGTTCTTC

clone size: .
V gene: TRBV10-1
D gene: TRBD2
J gene: TRBJ2-1
CDR3 protein: CASSSGSYEQFF
CDR3 DNA: TGCGCCAGCAGTAGCGGGAGCTATGAGCAGTTCTTC

clone size: .
V gene: TRBV7-8
D gene: .
J gene: TRBJ2-1
CDR3 protein: CASSPRTDNEQFF
CDR3 DNA: TGTGCCAGCAGCCCTAGAACAGACAATGAGCAGTTCTTC

clone size: .
V gene: TRBV27
D gene: .
J gene: TRBJ2-3
CDR3 protein: CASSLSTPDTQYF
CDR3 DNA: TGTGCCAGCAGTTTATCCACCCCAGATACGCAGTATTTT

clone size: .
V gene: TRBV28
D gene: .
J gene: TRBJ2-7
CDR3 protein: CASSLKRGLPYEQYF
CDR3 DNA: TGTGCCAGCAGTTTAAAGAGGGGGTTGCCCTACGAGCAGTACTTC

clone size: .
V gene: TRBV7-9
D gene: .
J gene: TRBJ2-5
CDR3 protein: CASSFAARGETQYF
CDR3 DNA: TGTGCCAGCAGCTTTGCAGCGAGGGGAGAGACCCAGTACTTC

clone size: .
V gene: TRBV7-3
D gene: .
J gene: TRBJ1-1
CDR3 protein: CASSLDGFTEAFF
CDR3 DNA: TGTGCCAGCAGCTTAGATGGATTCACTGAAGCTTTCTTT

clone size: .
V gene: TRBV9
D gene: TRBD1
J gene: TRBJ1-1
CDR3 protein: CASSDRDRGYTEAFF
CDR3 DNA: TGTGCCAGCAGCGACCGGGACAGAGGTTACACTGAAGCTTTCTTT

clone size: .
V gene: TRBV27
D gene: TRBD1
J gene: TRBJ2-2
CDR3 protein: CASSLFARDRGNTGELFF
CDR3 DNA: TGTGCCAGCAGTTTATTTGCCCGGGACAGGGGCAACACCGGGGAGCTGTTTTTT

clone size: once
V gene: TRBV4-1
D gene: .
J gene: TRBJ1-1
CDR3 protein: CASSQHGELLNTEAFF
CDR3 DNA: TGCGCCAGCAGCCAACACGGGGAGCTTTTGAACACTGAAGCTTTCTTT

clone size: once
V gene: TRBV9
D gene: TRBD2
J gene: TRBJ2-1
CDR3 protein: CASSDPGGDGSYNEQFF
CDR3 DNA: TGTGCCAGCAGCGACCCGGGAGGGGACGGGTCCTACAATGAGCAGTTCTTC

clone size: .
V gene: TRBV19
D gene: .
J gene: TRBJ2-1
CDR3 protein: CASSIDPMNYNEQFF
CDR3 DNA: TGTGCCAGTAGTATAGATCCGATGAATTACAATGAGCAGTTCTTC

clone size: .
V gene: TRBV9
D gene: TRBD1
J gene: TRBJ1-1
CDR3 protein: CASSATGGYEAFF
CDR3 DNA: TGTGCCAGCAGCGCAACAGGGGGCTATGAAGCTTTCTTT

clone size: .
V gene: TRBV28
D gene: TRBD1
J gene: TRBJ2-7
CDR3 protein: CASTTMETGNSYEQYF
CDR3 DNA: TGTGCCAGCACCACTATGGAGACAGGGAACTCCTACGAGCAGTACTTC

clone size: once
V gene: TRBV13
D gene: TRBD2
J gene: TRBJ2-7
CDR3 protein: CASSTGLAGYEQYF
CDR3 DNA: TGTGCCAGCAGCACGGGACTAGCAGGTTACGAGCAGTACTTC

clone size: .
V gene: TRBV5-4
D gene: TRBD1
J gene: TRBJ2-1
CDR3 protein: CASSLVGDRRYNEQFF
CDR3 DNA: TGTGCCAGCAGCTTGGTGGGGGACAGAAGATACAATGAGCAGTTCTTC

clone size: .
V gene: TRBV28
D gene: .
J gene: TRBJ2-1
CDR3 protein: CASSLTVGTYNEQFF
CDR3 DNA: TGTGCCAGCAGTTTGACGGTTGGGACCTACAATGAGCAGTTCTTC

clone size: once
V gene: TRBV28
D gene: .
J gene: TRBJ1-5
CDR3 protein: CASSLRQGEGEPQHF
CDR3 DNA: TGTGCCAGCAGTCTAAGGCAGGGAGAGGGCGAGCCCCAGCATTTT

clone size: .
V gene: TRBV27
D gene: .
J gene: TRBJ1-2
CDR3 protein: CASSLGWNYGYTF
CDR3 DNA: TGTGCCAGCAGTTTAGGCTGGAACTATGGCTACACCTTC